This TCR beta chain was identified during a study of monozygotic twins with inflammatory bowel disease. Study-level findings and limits: Repertoire similarity was not found to differ between concordant and discordant twins, possibly from limited power.

Comments on this clonotype: Its antigen is unknown.

TCRdb re-called the 5' RACE reads; every CDR3 protein appears as one record, without DNA. The table lists around 140,000 distinct CDR3 sequences. This CDR3 spans 13 amino acids. The germline V gene has CDR1 SGHVS and CDR2 FNYEAQ. The genes are TRBV7-6 and TRBJ2-7. The sequence came from a human donor with ulcerative colitis or Crohn's disease, or a healthy co-twin of an affected twin (not recorded which). Material for sequencing was blood. The CDR3 spells CASSDDRWYEQYF.